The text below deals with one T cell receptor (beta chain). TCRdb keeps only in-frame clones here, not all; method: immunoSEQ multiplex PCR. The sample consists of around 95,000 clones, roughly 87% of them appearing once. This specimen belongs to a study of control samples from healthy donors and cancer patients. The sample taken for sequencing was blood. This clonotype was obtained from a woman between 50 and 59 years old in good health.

The CDR3 region is CASSYHQGRSEKLFF. The CDR3 DNA follows: TGTGCCAGCAGTTATCACCAGGGGAGGTCGGAAAAACTGTTTTTT. This sequence joins TRBV6-5 and TRBJ1-4; weak D call: TRBD1 (6 bases). The CDR3 loop spans 15 amino acids. V shed 3 bases and J shed 8 bases, with 16 bases lying between them. Germline V lookup: CDR1 MNHEY, CDR2 SVGAGI.